This T cell receptor beta chain appears in the sequencing data of a study of blood T cell repertoires in COVID-19. Libraries were prepared by immunoSEQ multiplex PCR; TCRdb keeps only in-frame clonotypes and omits some of them. The table lists 490,000 or so clones, about 88% of them singletons. CDR3 size: 14 residues. Germline CDR1 is LNHNV and CDR2 is YYDKDF (reference sequence). The V end was cut by 6 bases, the J end by 12 bases, with 20 bases between. This TCR derives from a woman aged 55-69 years who had recovered from COVID-19. The rearrangement links TRBV15 to TRBJ1-4, with TRBD1 as a possible D gene (6 bases). Sequenced material: PBMCs or T cells enriched from blood (not recorded which). The CDR3 bases are TGTGCCACCAGACAGGGACACGGCCCCTGGGAACTGTTTTTT. Translating gives CATRQGHGPWELFF.